The 4 T cell receptor beta chains in this list originate from one sample, sequenced in a study of T cell repertoires in ileal Crohn's disease. Profiled with immunoSEQ multiplex PCR; TCRdb holds only in-frame clones, not every one. The table has 8,000 to 8,500 clones, 95% to 96% seen once. Sequencing input: ileal tissue. The receptor set was obtained from an adult with Crohn's disease.

The chain combines TRBV29-1 with TRBJ1-5, with D perhaps TRBD1 (6 bases). Trimming took 5 bases from V and 9 from J, leaving 14 bases between them. There are 12 residues in the CDR3. Germline V gene data show CDR1 as SQVTM and CDR2 as ANQGSEA. This CDR3 is CSVSVGGAPQHF. In DNA, the CDR3 is TGCAGCGTTAGCGTCGGGGGGGCGCCCCAGCATTTT.

This sequence joins TRBV7-3 and TRBJ2-1; 9 nucleotides agree with TRBD2. V shed 5 bases and J 2 bases; nucleotides not matched to a gene: 7. Germline values: CDR1 SGHTA, CDR2 FQGTGA. This CDR3 is built from 16 residues. The CDR3 spells CASSVLAGRPYNEQFF. CDR3 coding DNA: TGTGCCAGCAGCGTCCTAGCGGGGAGGCCCTACAATGAGCAGTTCTTC.

The V and J genes are TRBV6-1 and TRBJ1-6; D gene uncertain. The germline V gene has CDR1 MNHNS and CDR2 SASEGT. The CDR3 extends over 13 amino acids. The V end lost 0 bases, the J end lost 10 bases, and 7 bases lay between the germline ends. The CDR3 DNA reads as TGTGCCAGCAGTGAAGCCCCACGGTCACCCCTCCACTTT. It yields the protein CASSEAPRSPLHF.

The chain carries TRBV11-2 and TRBJ2-5; D gene uncertain. Germline V gene data show CDR1 as SGHAT and CDR2 as FQNNGV. The CDR3 covers 15 residues. Trimming took 1 base from V and 1 from J, leaving 10 bases between them. This CDR3 reads CASSLAGFGQETQYF. CDR3 DNA sequence: TGTGCCAGCAGCTTAGCGGGTTTCGGCCAAGAGACCCAGTACTTC.